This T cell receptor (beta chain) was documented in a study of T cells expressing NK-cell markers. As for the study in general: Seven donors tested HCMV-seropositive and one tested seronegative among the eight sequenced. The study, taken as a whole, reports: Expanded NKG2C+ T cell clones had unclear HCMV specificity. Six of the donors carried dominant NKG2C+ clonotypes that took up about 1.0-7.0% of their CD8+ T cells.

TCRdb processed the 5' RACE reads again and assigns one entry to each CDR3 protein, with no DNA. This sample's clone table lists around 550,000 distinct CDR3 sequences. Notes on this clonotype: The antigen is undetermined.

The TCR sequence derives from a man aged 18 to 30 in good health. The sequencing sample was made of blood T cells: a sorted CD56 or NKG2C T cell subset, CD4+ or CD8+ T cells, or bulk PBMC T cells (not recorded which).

CDR3: CASSQEGHGLARLEQYF. The V gene is TRBV4-2, the J gene TRBJ2-7; TCRdb's D gene call, TRBD1, goes unchecked for lack of DNA. CDR3 length: 17 residues. Per the germline V gene, CDR1 is LGHNA and CDR2 is YNFKEQ.